What follows are 31 T cell receptor beta chains derived from one specimen sequenced in a study of CD8 T cells in Susac syndrome. Random-hexamer reverse transcription was applied to roughly 0.5 to 1 ug RNA. TCRdb reprocessed the immunoSEQ multiplex PCR reads with MiXCR, giving one entry per CDR3 protein. The data show about 200,000 distinct CDR3 sequences, more than 85% seen once. Sequencing was performed on CD8+ T cells from PBMCs. Receptor source: a human donor with multiple sclerosis.

The chain carries TRBV27 and TRBJ2-3; D is unresolved. V was cut by 2 bases and J by 2 bases, with 5 bases left in between. Germline V CDR1 and CDR2: MNHEY, SMNVEV (reference sequence). This CDR3 is 13 amino acids long. The CDR3 here is CASSLGLTDTQYF. The CDR3 nucleotides read TGTGCCAGCAGTTTAGGTCTCACAGATACGCAGTATTTT.

The chain uses TRBV23-1 and TRBJ1-2; D might be TRBD1 (5 bases). TRBV23-1 belongs to the ORF category, with a function that is uncertain. The V and J ends lost 0 bases and 1 base respectively, with 9 bases between them. CDR3 length: 15 amino acids. CDR3 nucleotides: TGCGCCAGCAGTCAATCCACGGGGCATAACTATGGCTACACCTTC. Protein: CASSQSTGHNYGYTF.

The rearrangement links TRBV19 to TRBJ2-4; no clear D gene. Germline V CDR1 and CDR2: LNHDA, SQIVND (reference sequence). The CDR3 runs to 14 residues. Trimming shortened V by 6 bases and J by 2 bases, and 11 bases separated the two germline ends. CDR3 nucleotides: TGTGCCAGTAGCTACAGCCTCACCAAAAACATTCAGTACTTC. Its translation: CASSYSLTKNIQYF.

The genes are TRBV28 and TRBJ1-5; no reliable D call. This CDR3 region has 13 residues. The ends were cut back, 6 bases at V and 7 bases at J, with 13 bases in the middle. The germline gives CDR1 MDHEN, CDR2 SYDVKM. The CDR3 bases are TGTGCCAGCAGCCCCTCGGAAAGGCAGCCCCAGCATTTT. Encoded protein: CASSPSERQPQHF.

The chain is built from TRBV11-3 and TRBJ2-1; D gene unclear. CDR1 and CDR2 (germline): SGHNT, YENEEA. This CDR3 comprises 13 residues. Deletions cut 3 bases from V and 8 bases from J, with 11 bases between. The CDR3 nucleotides are TGTGCCAGCAGCTTGGGGTGGGTGGATGAGCAGTTCTTC. It codes for CASSLGWVDEQFF.

Remarks on this clonotype: At one end the junction does not follow the germline gene, possibly because of a read error. The chain couples TRBV7-9 to TRBJ1-6; possible D gene TRBD1, 5 bases. The CDR3 extends over 15 amino acids. Germline V gene lookup returns CDR1 SEHNR and CDR2 FQNEAQ (reference sequence). Written as DNA, the CDR3 is TGTGCCAGCAGCCCGAGAGGGGTCGGGGATTCCCCCCTCCACTTT. It specifies CASSPRGVGDSPLHF. The full variable domain, rest sourced from reference TRBV7-9 and TRBJ1-6, is DTGVSQNPRHKITKRGQNVTFRCDPISEHNRLYWYRQTLGQGPEFLTYFQNEAQLEKSRLLSDRFSAERPKGSFSTLEIQRTEQGDSAMYLCASSPRGVGDSPLHFGNGTRLTVT.

The chain couples TRBV2 to TRBJ1-5; D call uncertain. Trimming stripped 3 bases from V and 0 bases from J, with 12 bases between. The CDR3 is made up of 16 amino acids. The germline CDR1 and CDR2 sequences are SNHLY and FYNNEI. CDR3 amino acids: CASSEESGVSNQPQHF. The CDR3 DNA reads as TGTGCCAGCAGTGAGGAAAGTGGGGTTAGCAATCAGCCCCAGCATTTT. The full variable domain, in which reference TRBV2 and TRBJ1-5 provide the parts outside the CDR3, is EPEVTQTPSHQVTQMGQEVILRCVPISNHLYFYWYRQILGQKVEFLVSFYNNEISEKSEIFDDQFSVERPDGSNFTLKIRSTKLEDSAMYFCASSEESGVSNQPQHFGDGTRLSIL.

The count of this clonotype is one. This chain connects TRBV19 to TRBJ1-1; D ambiguous. Germline V lookup: CDR1 LNHDA, CDR2 SQIVND (reference sequence). V lost 4 bases and J lost 1, with 13 bases in between. This CDR3 region has 15 residues. The CDR3 nucleotides read TGTGCCAGTAGTACGGCAGGCCTGGGGAACACTGAAGCTTTCTTT. It translates to CASSTAGLGNTEAFF.

The chain recombines TRBV4-3 with TRBJ2-6, with D uncertain. V lost 4 bases, J lost 9 bases, and 13 bases lay in between. The V gene's germline CDR1 is LGHNA and CDR2 YSLEER. The CDR3 length is 14 residues. The CDR3 DNA sequence: TGCGCCAGCAGCCCCAGCTCCCCGCACAACGTCCTGACTTTC. It codes for CASSPSSPHNVLTF.

This chain uses TRBV28 with TRBJ2-3; tentatively, D is TRBD1 or TRBD2 (5 bases each). Trimming shortened V by 4 bases and J by 1 base, and 12 bases separated the two germline ends. This CDR3 comprises 15 residues. Per germline, CDR1 MDHEN and CDR2 SYDVKM. CDR3 bases: TGTGCCAGCAGTTCGGGGCTGGCGGGCACAGATACGCAGTATTTT. Translated: CASSSGLAGTDTQYF.

V usage is TRBV27 and J usage is TRBJ2-2, with D unresolved. CDR1 is MNHEY, CDR2 SMNVEV, per germline (reference sequence). The CDR3 has 14 amino acids. V dropped 10 bases and J dropped 0 bases, with 12 bases sitting between them. CDR3 sequence (DNA): TGTGCCACCTCGGACCTTACGAACACCGGGGAGCTGTTTTTT. It specifies CATSDLTNTGELFF.

J is TRBJ2-1 and V is TRBV29-1; D not resolved. Trimming stripped 0 bases from V and 8 bases from J, with 8 bases between. This CDR3 comprises 12 residues. CDR1 and CDR2 from the germline V gene are SQVTM and ANQGSEA. The CDR3 DNA reads as TGCAGCGTTGAAGATCTATCCGATGAGCAGTTCTTC. It translates to CSVEDLSDEQFF.

V usage is TRBV12-5 and J usage is TRBJ2-1; the D gene could be TRBD1 or TRBD2 (5 bases each). The germline gives CDR1 LGHNT, CDR2 FRNRAP. The length of the CDR3 is 15 residues. V was pared by 1 base and J by 6 bases, with 13 bases between. The chain's CDR3 is CASGLGRGVRNEQFF. The CDR3 region has the DNA TGTGCTAGTGGTTTGGGTAGAGGGGTGCGCAATGAGCAGTTCTTC.

The CDR3 DNA sequence: TGTGCTTACATGGGCCAGATGAACACTGAAGCTTTCTTT. Amino acids: CAYMGQMNTEAFF. This chain connects TRBV30 to TRBJ1-1; no clear D gene. The germline V gene encodes CDR1 GTSNPN and CDR2 SVGIG (reference sequence). The CDR3 totals 13 residues.

The chain links TRBV11-1 to TRBJ2-2; TRBD2 aligns across 13 bases. J gave up 3 bases and V 5 bases, and 15 bases lay outside the gene matches. CDR1 and CDR2 from the germline V gene are SGHAT and FQDESV (reference sequence). The CDR3 contains 20 residues. The DNA for the CDR3 is TGTGCCAGCAGCGCGACCGGGACTAGCGGGGCTTTAGAGGACACCGGGGAGCTGTTTTTT. Residues: CASSATGTSGALEDTGELFF.

V usage is TRBV6-5 and J usage is TRBJ1-1; 7 nucleotides match TRBD1. V dropped 6 bases and J dropped 0; count of bases not matched to a gene: 10. Per the germline V gene, CDR1 is MNHEY and CDR2 is SVGAGI. The CDR3 has 16 amino acids. CDR3 in amino acids: CASSLIGTVLNTEAFF. Written as DNA, the CDR3 is TGTGCCAGCAGCTTAATCGGGACAGTCCTGAACACTGAAGCTTTCTTT.

This sequence joins TRBV7-9 and TRBJ2-7; 7 positions agree with TRBD2. The V gene's germline CDR1 is SEHNR and CDR2 FQNEAQ (reference sequence). The CDR3 has 14 amino acids. V was pared by 6 bases and J by 0 bases, with 5 bases of the junction left unmatched. The CDR3 coding sequence is TGTGCCAGCAGGGCGACTAGCACCTCCTACGAGCAGTACTTC. Translated: CASRATSTSYEQYF.

This rearrangement joins TRBV6-4 to TRBJ2-1, with D possibly matching TRBD2 (5 bases). The CDR3 totals 15 residues. V was clipped by 1 base and J by 6 bases, with 13 bases between them. Germline CDR1 and CDR2: MRHNA and SNTAGT. The CDR3 loop reads CASSDWAGYSNEQFF. The CDR3 DNA follows: TGTGCCAGCAGTGACTGGGCGGGTTACTCCAATGAGCAGTTCTTC.

The chain is built from TRBV6-2 or TRBV6-3 and TRBJ2-2; tentative D call: TRBD2 (6 bases). Deletions cut 3 bases from V and 5 bases from J, with 16 bases between. The CDR3 has 16 residues. In germline, CDR1 is MNHEY, CDR2 SVGEGT. The CDR3: CASSYVGQGGTGELFF. CDR3 in DNA: TGTGCCAGCAGTTATGTTGGTCAGGGAGGTACCGGGGAGCTGTTTTTT.

The J gene is TRBJ1-1, the V gene TRBV3-1; D may be TRBD1 (5 bases). Trimming pared 7 bases from V and 4 bases from J, leaving 16 bases between. CDR3 length: 14 amino acids. Germline V gene data show CDR1 as LGHDT and CDR2 as YNNKEL (reference sequence). CDR3 protein: CASTSRVSSTEAFF. The CDR3 DNA sequence: TGTGCCAGCACCTCCAGGGTGTCAAGCACTGAAGCTTTCTTT.

The chain links TRBV12-3 or TRBV12-4 to TRBJ2-5; D may be TRBD1 (6 bases). The CDR3 is 16 residues long. V was pared by 8 bases and J by 2 bases, with 21 bases between. The CDR3 DNA sequence: TGTGCCAGCCGCAGGGACATTAGCAGCCGGCAAGAGACCCAGTACTTC. It specifies CASRRDISSRQETQYF.

The chain is built from TRBV7-3 and TRBJ2-1; D ambiguous. This CDR3 region has 13 residues. CDR1 and CDR2 from the germline V gene are SGHTA and FQGTGA. The V gene lost 3 bases and the J gene lost 7 bases, with 10 bases spanning the gap. The CDR3 coding sequence is TGTGCCAGCAGCTTGGGATTGGAAAATGAGCAGTTCTTC. Its translation is CASSLGLENEQFF.

This clonotype turned up a few times. This chain joins TRBV5-1 and TRBJ2-3; no clear D. Per germline, CDR1 SGHRS and CDR2 YFSETQ. The CDR3 is 13 amino acids. V shed 5 bases and J shed 4 bases, with 11 bases lying between them. This CDR3 reads CASSLFTSDTQYF. For the CDR3, the DNA is TGCGCCAGCAGTTTGTTCACTTCAGATACGCAGTATTTT.

The V gene is TRBV29-1, the J gene TRBJ2-7, with D perhaps matching TRBD2 (6 bases). Trimming shortened V by 6 bases and J by 2 bases, and 14 bases separated the two germline ends. CDR3 length equals 13 residues. Germline V lookup: CDR1 SQVTM, CDR2 ANQGSEA. The CDR3 spells CSVEEGGPYEQYF. CDR3 DNA sequence: TGCAGCGTCGAGGAGGGAGGCCCCTACGAGCAGTACTTC.

The chain couples TRBV9 to TRBJ2-2; D is perhaps TRBD2 (6 bases). Germline CDR1 and CDR2: SGDLS and YYNGEE. V lost 4 bases, J lost 2 bases, and 12 bases lay in between. The CDR3 runs 15 residues. The CDR3 protein is CASSPGTANTGELFF. As DNA, the CDR3 is TGTGCCAGCAGCCCCGGGACTGCAAACACCGGGGAGCTGTTTTTT.

V gene TRBV30 combines with J gene TRBJ1-4, with D possibly matching TRBD1 (5 bases). Germline assignment: CDR1 GTSNPN and CDR2 SVGIG (reference sequence). Trimming removed 5 bases from V and 7 bases from J, with 8 bases in between. This CDR3 has 11 amino acids. CDR3: CAWAGGEKLFF. The DNA for the CDR3 is TGTGCCTGGGCCGGGGGTGAAAAACTGTTTTTT. Using reference TRBV30 and TRBJ1-4 for the parts outside the CDR3, the full variable domain is SQTIHQWPATLVQPVGSPLSLECTVEGTSNPNLYWYRQAAGRGLQLLFYSVGIGQISSEVPQNLSASRPQDRQFILSSKKLLLSDSGFYLCAWAGGEKLFFGSGTQLSVL.

The chain links TRBV30 to TRBJ1-1; TRBD1 agrees at 7 bases. V was pared by 5 bases and J by 1 base, with 10 bases of the junction left unmatched. Germline CDR1 GTSNPN, CDR2 SVGIG (reference sequence). This CDR3 contains 15 residues. CDR3 loop: CAWEYPGTANTEAFF. CDR3 DNA sequence: TGTGCCTGGGAGTACCCCGGGACAGCGAACACTGAAGCTTTCTTT.

This sequence joins TRBV7-9 and TRBJ2-6; a possible D gene is TRBD1 (8 bases). There are 16 residues in the CDR3. Looked up from germline, CDR1 is SEHNR and CDR2 is FQNEAQ (reference sequence). Trimming took off 4 bases at V and 2 bases at J, with 12 bases between the two ends. The CDR3 coding sequence is TGTGCCAGCAGCTCCACAGGGGGGGCTGGGGCCAACGTCCTGACTTTC. This sequence encodes CASSSTGGAGANVLTF.

This chain uses TRBV6-2 or TRBV6-3 with TRBJ2-5; TRBD1 agrees at 8 bases. The V segment lost 4 bases and the J segment 0 bases; nucleotides outside the gene matches: 7. The CDR3 extends over 16 amino acids. Germline V gene lookup returns CDR1 MNHEY and CDR2 SVGEGT. In DNA, the CDR3 is TGTGCCAGCAGTTCGACAGGGGACGATTACCAAGAGACCCAGTACTTC. Its translation: CASSSTGDDYQETQYF.

The rearrangement links TRBV27 to TRBJ2-7; D gene ambiguous. This CDR3 region has 16 residues. Germline values: CDR1 MNHEY, CDR2 SMNVEV (reference sequence). V lost 7 bases and J 4 bases, leaving 23 bases between the germline ends. The CDR3 here is CASNPTRPPARYEQYF. In DNA form, the CDR3 reads TGTGCCAGCAACCCGACCCGACCCCCGGCCCGGTACGAGCAGTACTTC.

This chain links TRBV20-1 with TRBJ2-5, with D maybe TRBD2 (5 bases). CDR3 length equals 15 residues. Germline V gene sequence: CDR1 DFQATT, CDR2 SNEGSKA (reference sequence). Between the trimmed V and J ends, which lost 3 bases and 10 bases, there was a span of 24 bases. The CDR3 region is CSASEGSASLQSQYF. The CDR3 nucleotides read TGCAGTGCTAGTGAGGGAAGCGCGTCCCTCCAGAGCCAGTACTTC.